This TCR beta chain was sequenced during a study of blood T cell repertoires in COVID-19 (dated by TCRdb to about 2020). Describing the broader study: Samples covering the acute and convalescent phases of COVID-19 were provided by collaborators in the United States, Italy and Spain. HLA class I and class II types, where available, came from metadata supplied by the sample provider rather than from assay-based typing. A de-identified subject ID, COVID-19 status, age in years and sex were almost always included in the sample metadata. Samples were obtained from the ongoing ImmuneRACE study (first 160 participants) and from about 1,300 subjects provided by 6 global collaborators. The prospective study material was composed of cDNA or gDNA derived from T cells, B-cell-depleted T cells, or PBMCs. Deeply sampled blood TCRbeta repertoires from subjects exposed to, actively infected with, or recovered from COVID-19 were included in the dataset. The repertoires were released in a freely available public database intended as a resource for research on the immune response to SARS-CoV-2. Results the study describes overall, beyond this receptor: Clinical and demographic metadata were provided uncurated, with the amount varying by source and participant.

A note on this clone: Its antigen specificity is not known. No much larger clone exists at a distance of one base, and base qualities are not known.

Samples from volunteer blood donors who had recovered from COVID-19 were contributed by a second Seattle source. Collaborating institutions collected whole blood in K2EDTA tubes following their own protocols. Collaborator samples were shipped for TCRbeta analysis as frozen whole blood, isolated PBMCs, or DNA extracted from either sample type. TCRbeta CDR3 regions were amplified from genomic DNA using the immunoSEQ Assay, a bias-controlled multiplex PCR. The paper's data handling went like this. Within the assay, amplification of reference gene primers was used to estimate how many nucleated cells each sample contained. To quantify the absolute abundance of each unique TCRbeta CDR3 rearrangement, sequence reads were collapsed and filtered. Productive Simpson clonality was computed per sample as the square root of Simpson's diversity index over productive rearrangements. Entries here come from immuneACCESS through TCRdb and include only in-frame sequences with V and J called. Some clones fail to appear in such tables; in the studies checked, an unresolved V gene covers under half of the shortfall, and the cause of the remainder is unknown. V, J and clone size were drawn from that table, and D and trimming were deduced from the DNA. A total of around 200,000 clones appear in this sample, around 80% of them only once. Approximately 13% of the sample rests with the top ten.

From the germline V gene, CDR1 is SGHVS and CDR2 is FNYEAQ. Trimming removed 5 bases from V and 5 bases from J; the gene matches leave 7 bases unexplained. Taken from cysteine to phenylalanine, the CDR3 has 16 residues. Only CDR3 DNA remains: 48 bases, in frame from the first base. The clonotype originates from a man in his forties or fifties who had recovered from COVID-19. The sequence is built from TRBV7-6 and TRBJ2-3, with 13 bases aligning to TRBD2. Specimen: peripheral blood. Here the CDR3 is given as CASSPGLAGVLDTQYF. The sequence in DNA is TGTGCCAGCAGCCCTGGACTAGCGGGAGTTTTAGATACGCAGTATTTT.